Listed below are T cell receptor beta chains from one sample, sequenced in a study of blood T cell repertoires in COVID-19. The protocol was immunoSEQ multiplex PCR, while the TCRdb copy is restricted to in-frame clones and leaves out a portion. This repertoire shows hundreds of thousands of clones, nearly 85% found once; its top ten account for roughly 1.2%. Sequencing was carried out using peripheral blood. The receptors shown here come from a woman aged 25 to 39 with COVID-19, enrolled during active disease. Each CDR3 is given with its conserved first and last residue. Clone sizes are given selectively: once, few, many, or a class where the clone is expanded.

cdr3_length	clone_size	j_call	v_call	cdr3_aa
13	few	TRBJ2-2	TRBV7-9	CASSDGYTGELFF
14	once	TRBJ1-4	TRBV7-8	CASSAGTGGWKLFF
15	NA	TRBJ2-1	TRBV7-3	CASSSGTASYNEQFF
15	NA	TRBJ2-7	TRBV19	CASSPRDRVHYEQYF
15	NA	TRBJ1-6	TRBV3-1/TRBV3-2	CASSLRQGGGSPLHF
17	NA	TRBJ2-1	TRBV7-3	CASSPRSAGRMGNEQFF
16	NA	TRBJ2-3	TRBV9	CASSALSGGGTDTQYF
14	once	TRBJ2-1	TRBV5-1	CASKREGSYNEQFF
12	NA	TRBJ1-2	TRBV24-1	CATSDFGGGYTF
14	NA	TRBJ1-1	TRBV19	CASISGLHNTEAFF
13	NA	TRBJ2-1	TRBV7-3	CASSPWGVVEQFF
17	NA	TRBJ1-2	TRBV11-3	CASSLGTGFPTNYGYTF
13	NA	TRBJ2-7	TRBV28	CASSLSGTYEQYF
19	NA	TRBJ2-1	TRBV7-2	CASSPFEGGAGGLTNEQFF
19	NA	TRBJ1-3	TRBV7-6	CASSLAHISGTGGGNTIYF
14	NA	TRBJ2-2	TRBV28	CASSSGQGDGELFF
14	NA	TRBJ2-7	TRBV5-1	CASSTDRGSYEQYF
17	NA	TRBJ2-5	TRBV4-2	CASSQSTGTRIQETQYF
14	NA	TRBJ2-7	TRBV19	CASSRREAPYEQYF
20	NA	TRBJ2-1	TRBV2	CASREASGGALLLLYNEQFF
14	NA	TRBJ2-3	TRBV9	CASSVAAGVDTQYF
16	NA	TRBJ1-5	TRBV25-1	CASGQGGMGGNQPQHF
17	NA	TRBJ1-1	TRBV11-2	CASSFRQGSGWDTEAFF
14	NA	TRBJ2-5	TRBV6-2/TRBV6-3	CASSGTSFEETQYF
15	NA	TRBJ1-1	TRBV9	CASSVSFQMNTEAFF
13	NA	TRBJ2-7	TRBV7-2	CASSSGLAGEQYF